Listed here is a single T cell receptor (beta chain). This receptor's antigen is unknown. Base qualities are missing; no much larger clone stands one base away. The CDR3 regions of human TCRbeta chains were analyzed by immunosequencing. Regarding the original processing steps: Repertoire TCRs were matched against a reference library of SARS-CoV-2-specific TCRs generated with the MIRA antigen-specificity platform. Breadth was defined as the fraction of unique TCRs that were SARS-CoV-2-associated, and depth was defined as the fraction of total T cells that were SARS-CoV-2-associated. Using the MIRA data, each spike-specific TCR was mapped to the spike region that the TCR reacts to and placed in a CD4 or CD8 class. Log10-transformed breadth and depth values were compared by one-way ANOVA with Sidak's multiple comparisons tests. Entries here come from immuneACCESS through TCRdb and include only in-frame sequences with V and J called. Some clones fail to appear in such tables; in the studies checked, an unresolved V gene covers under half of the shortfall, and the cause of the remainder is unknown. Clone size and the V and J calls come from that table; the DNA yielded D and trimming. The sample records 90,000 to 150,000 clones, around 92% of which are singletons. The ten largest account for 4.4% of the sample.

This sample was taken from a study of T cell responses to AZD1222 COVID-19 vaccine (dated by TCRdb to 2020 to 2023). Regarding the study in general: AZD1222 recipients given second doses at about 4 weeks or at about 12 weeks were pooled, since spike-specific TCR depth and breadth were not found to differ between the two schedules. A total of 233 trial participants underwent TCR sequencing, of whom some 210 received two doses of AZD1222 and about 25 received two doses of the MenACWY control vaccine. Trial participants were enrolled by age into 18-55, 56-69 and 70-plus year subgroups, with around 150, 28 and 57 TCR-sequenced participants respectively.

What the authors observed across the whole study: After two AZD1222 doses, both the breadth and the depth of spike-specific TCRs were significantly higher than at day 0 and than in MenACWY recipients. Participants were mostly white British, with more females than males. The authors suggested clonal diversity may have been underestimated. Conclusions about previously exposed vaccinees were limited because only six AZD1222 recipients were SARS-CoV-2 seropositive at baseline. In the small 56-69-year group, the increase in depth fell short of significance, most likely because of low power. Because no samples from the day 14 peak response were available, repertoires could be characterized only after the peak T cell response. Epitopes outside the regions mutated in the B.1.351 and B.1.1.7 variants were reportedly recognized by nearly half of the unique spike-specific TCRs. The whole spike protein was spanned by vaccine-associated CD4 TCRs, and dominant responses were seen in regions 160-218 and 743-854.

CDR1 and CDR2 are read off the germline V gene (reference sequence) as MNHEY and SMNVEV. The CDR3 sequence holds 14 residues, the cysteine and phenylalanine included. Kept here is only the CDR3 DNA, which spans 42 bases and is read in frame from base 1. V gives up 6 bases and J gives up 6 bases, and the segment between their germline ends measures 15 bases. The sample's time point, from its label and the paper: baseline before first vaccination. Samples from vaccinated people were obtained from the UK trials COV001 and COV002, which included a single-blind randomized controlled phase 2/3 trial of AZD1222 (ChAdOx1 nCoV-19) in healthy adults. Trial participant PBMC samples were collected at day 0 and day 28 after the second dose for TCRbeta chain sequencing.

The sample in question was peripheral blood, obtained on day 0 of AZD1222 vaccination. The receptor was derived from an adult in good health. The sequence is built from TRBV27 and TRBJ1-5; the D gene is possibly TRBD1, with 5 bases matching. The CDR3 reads CASSLTGTSQPQHF. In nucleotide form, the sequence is TGTGCCAGCAGCTTGACCGGGACGAGTCAGCCCCAGCATTTT.